The clone carrying this T cell receptor beta chain has a single count. This CDR3 region has 14 residues. V was cut by 6 bases and J by 6 bases, with 15 bases left in between. The germline V gene encodes CDR1 LNHNV and CDR2 YYDKDF (reference sequence). The data are from a study of blood T cell repertoires in COVID-19. Overall study: Whether acute or convalescent, the COVID-19 samples came from the United States, Italy and Spain. PBMCs, B-cell-depleted T cells, or T cells provided the cDNA or gDNA that made up the material.

Original processing notes: Quantification of nucleated cells was approximated via reference gene primer amplification. TCRdb's table, derived via immunoSEQ multiplex PCR, lists solely in-frame clones and lacks some. Clonal size and the V and J genes are those of that table, whereas D and trimming came from the DNA. The data show fewer than 300,000 clones, approximately 90% seen once. The sequence derives from a man younger than 45 with acute or convalescent COVID-19. V usage is TRBV15 and J usage is TRBJ1-5; D is uncertain. The sample comprised peripheral blood. CDR3 DNA sequence: TGTGCCACCAGTTTTGGAACAGTCCGTCAGCCCCAGCATTTT. Protein product: CATSFGTVRQPQHF.